This T cell receptor beta chain was obtained from a study of tumor-infiltrating lymphocytes in primary liver carcinoma (dated by TCRdb to the late 2010s). General notes on the study: Between late 2015 and early 2016, 4 or 5 patients in China with histopathologically diagnosed primary liver carcinoma had surgical resection. Of the five patients (three men and two women, aged 30 to 69 years), four had hepatocellular carcinoma and one had combined HCC and intrahepatic cholangiocarcinoma. Tumors of the five patients were stage T1-T3 N0M0 with maximum diameters of roughly 4.2 to 11 cm. Each sample produced about 3.5 to 8 million productive TCRbeta reads, and read depth showed no significant difference between tissue types. For each liver tumor, the study sampled five regions along with adjacent normal tissue and blood, and applied TCRbeta repertoire sequencing, expression microarrays and whole-exome sequencing. A total of some 35 specimens from 5 patients went through TCRbeta repertoire sequencing, namely 25 tumor regions, 5 adjacent noncancerous liver tissues and 5 peripheral blood samples. Technical replicate repertoires showed high reproducibility, with mean shared-clone rates roughly 0.87 and correlation coefficients above 0.95.

A constant-region primer and ProtoScript II reverse transcriptase were used to reverse-transcribe TCRbeta-specific cDNA from about 500 ng total RNA. Three nested multiplex PCR rounds, following a slightly modified ARM-PCR procedure, were used to build the TCRbeta libraries. The first two PCR rounds used multiplex TRBV1-TRBV30 forward primers with a Cbeta reverse primer, each for 10 cycles. Sample barcodes and Illumina adapters were attached in a final 25-cycle PCR using Deep VentR polymerase. Before sequencing, amplicons of 200-500 bp were purified from gel using a QIAquick gel extraction kit. TCRbeta amplicons were sequenced on an Illumina HiSeq 2500 with 250-bp paired-end reads. On the study's bioinformatics: To recover full CDR3 sequences, reads were quality-trimmed using Trimmomatic v0.33 and paired reads were then merged using FLASH v1.2.11. V, D and J germline segments were assigned to the rearranged TCRbeta sequences by MiGEC v1.2.1b. Clonotype statistics, along with Shannon-Wiener diversity indices, were calculated using VDJtools v1.0.0. To reduce sampling bias, subsequent analyses other than the diversity analysis used only the 250 most abundant clonotypes in each sample. TCRdb trimmed public reads at Q25 via fastp, called clones via MiXCR and kept in-frame beta chains. Identical CDR3 proteins give one entry, which carries the most common genes and DNA. The authors' filters were not applied to this entry. In all, the sample holds fewer than 350,000 distinct CDR3 sequences, and 65% of those were seen once. Clones ranked in the top ten supply roughly 6% of the sample.

The CDR3 numbers 16 residues from cysteine through phenylalanine. Only the CDR3 region is kept as DNA, spanning 48 bases read in frame from base 1. Relative to germline, V is missing 9 bases and J is missing 0 bases, with 9 bases of the junction outside any gene match. The full study reports these points: Only the TCR beta chain was sequenced, so true repertoire diversity is likely underestimated because unpaired alpha chains were not captured. Repertoire overlap was higher between tumor regions (mean about 36%) than tumor-adjacent (around 17%) or tumor-blood (approximately 15%) pairs, consistent with antigen-driven expansion. Compared with blood, tumors had a significantly larger share of the repertoire taken up by the top 250 clones (p = 0.039). Since the samples were bulk and unsorted, there was no way to compare CD4+ and CD8+ T cell repertoires. With just 4 or 5 patients in the study, the authors point out that the findings should be validated in a larger study.

This clonotype was detected many times. The specificity of this receptor is unknown. Base quality data are lacking; no much larger clone is found one base away. Blood RNA was extracted from unsorted whole blood using TRIzol reagent, and germline DNA was obtained with the DNeasy Blood & Tissue kit. At the time of sampling, the patients had chronic HBV infection and had not received any treatment. Around 3.6 milliliters of peripheral blood were collected into K2EDTA tubes before surgery. The chain links TRBV12-3 or TRBV12-4 with TRBJ2-1, and 9 junctional nucleotides match TRBD2. The sequenced sample was peripheral blood. The TCR originated in a man in his forties with primary liver carcinoma and hepatitis B virus infection. The bases read TGTGCCAGTAGAGGACTAGCGAGACTCTCCTACAATGAGCAGTTCTTC. This sequence encodes CASRGLARLSYNEQFF.